The rows below give T cell receptor beta chains drawn from one sample of a study of cytomegalovirus exposure and HLA in healthy donors. TCRdb's table, derived via immunoSEQ multiplex PCR, lists solely in-frame clones and lacks some. This sample has some 170,000 clones, with 75% to 90% found just once. The sequenced sample was PBMCs. Every receptor here comes from a man aged 50 to 59 in good health and CMV-seropositive. Both conserved end residues are part of each CDR3. The D gene is left open where the match is weak. Size values are once, few and many counts, or a class for expanded clones, and some rows have none.

>TRBV5-1|TRBJ1-6|few|NA
CASSSLDSREEPLHF
TGCGCCAGCAGCTCACTGGACTCCCGGGAGGAGCCCCTCCACTTT
>TRBV5-1|TRBJ2-5|NA|NA
CASSTDLAGETQYF
TGCGCCAGCAGCACGGACTTGGCGGGAGAGACCCAGTACTTC
>TRBV5-1|TRBJ1-2|NA|NA
CASSLDRYYGYTF
TGCGCCAGCAGCTTGGACAGATACTATGGCTACACCTTC
>TRBV28|TRBJ2-1|NA|TRBD2
CASRRTGLAQYNEQFF
TGTGCCAGCAGACGCACCGGACTAGCGCAATACAATGAGCAGTTCTTC
>TRBV27|TRBJ2-1|NA|TRBD1
CASSFSGTGQSLFSYNEQFF
TGTGCCAGCAGTTTCTCCGGGACAGGGCAAAGCCTATTCTCCTACAATGAGCAGTTCTTC
>TRBV5-1|TRBJ2-1|NA|NA
CASSLAGGPNNEQFF
TGCGCCAGCAGCTTGGCCGGGGGGCCCAACAATGAGCAGTTCTTC
>TRBV7-2|TRBJ2-1|NA|TRBD2
CASSFSGTSPIF
TGTGCCAGCAGCTTCTCCGGGACTAGCCCTATCTTC
>TRBV9|TRBJ2-7|NA|TRBD2
CASSGPGTSGRLYEQYF
TGTGCCAGCAGCGGACCAGGGACTAGCGGGAGGCTCTACGAGCAGTACTTC
>TRBV7-7|TRBJ2-2|NA|NA
CASSLYRNTGELFF
TGTGCTAGCAGCTTATACAGGAACACCGGGGAGCTGTTTTTT
>TRBV28|TRBJ2-7|once|TRBD1
CASSLRTGVEQYF
TGTGCCAGCAGTTTACGGACAGGGGTTGAGCAGTACTTC
>TRBV9|TRBJ2-3|NA|NA
CASGKVAPDTQYF
TGTGCCAGCGGAAAGGTAGCCCCAGATACGCAGTATTTT
>TRBV9|TRBJ2-5|NA|NA
CASSVSGGLPPKETQYF
TGTGCCAGCAGCGTATCCGGGGGGCTTCCCCCCAAAGAGACCCAGTACTTC
>TRBV15|TRBJ1-5|NA|TRBD1
CATSTTRDSYSNQPQHF
TGTGCCACCAGCACAACCCGGGACAGTTATAGCAATCAGCCCCAGCATTTT
>TRBV9|TRBJ2-1|NA|NA
CASSVAPRGGYNEQFF
TGTGCCAGCAGCGTAGCTCCAAGGGGTGGCTACAATGAGCAGTTCTTC
>TRBV7-9|TRBJ2-7|NA|TRBD2
CASRDLAGGNYEQYF
TGTGCCAGCAGGGACCTAGCGGGGGGTAACTACGAGCAGTACTTC
>TRBV2|TRBJ2-3|NA|NA
CASSGGYVNGPITDTQYF
TGTGCCAGCAGCGGAGGGTACGTTAACGGTCCCATCACAGATACGCAGTATTTT
>TRBV5-1|TRBJ2-2|NA|NA
CASSFRTGELFF
TGCGCCAGCAGCTTCAGAACCGGGGAGCTGTTTTTT
>TRBV28|TRBJ1-1|NA|TRBD1
CASSAPGQGDTEAFF
TGTGCCAGCAGTGCCCCTGGACAGGGGGACACTGAAGCTTTCTTT
>TRBV5-1|TRBJ2-1|once|TRBD2
CASSLEAGGPYEQFF
TGCGCCAGCAGCTTGGAAGCGGGAGGGCCTTATGAGCAGTTCTTC
>TRBV27|TRBJ1-3|NA|NA
CASRGQGNTIYF
TGTGCCAGCAGAGGACAGGGAAACACCATATATTTT
>TRBV28|TRBJ2-1|NA|NA
CASSSLGSEEYEQFF
TGTGCCAGCAGTTCCCTTGGTAGTGAGGAATATGAGCAGTTCTTC
>TRBV4-1|TRBJ2-7|NA|TRBD1
CASSQPEQGIGEQYF
TGCGCCAGCAGCCAGCCGGAACAGGGGATAGGCGAGCAGTACTTC
>TRBV5-1|TRBJ1-2|NA|TRBD1
CASSLLGQGFNYGYTF
TGCGCCAGCAGCTTGTTGGGACAGGGGTTCAACTATGGCTACACCTTC
>TRBV10-3|TRBJ1-1|few|NA
CAISDSGDTEAFF
TGTGCCATCAGTGACTCGGGGGACACTGAAGCTTTCTTT
>TRBV19|TRBJ1-1|NA|TRBD1
CASSPQGVDEAFF
TGTGCCAGTAGTCCACAGGGGGTCGATGAAGCTTTCTTT
>TRBV5-1|TRBJ2-1|NA|TRBD1
CASSEDRAWEQFF
TGCGCCAGCAGCGAGGACAGGGCGTGGGAGCAGTTCTTC
>TRBV27|TRBJ1-2|NA|NA
CASSFGQGKGYTF
TGTGCCAGCAGTTTCGGGCAGGGCAAAGGCTACACCTTC
>TRBV7-9|TRBJ2-1|NA|NA
CASSVRGSLPQFF
TGTGCCAGCAGCGTACGAGGGAGTCTTCCGCAGTTCTTC
>TRBV15|TRBJ1-1|NA|TRBD1
CATRGQGRLWNTEAFF
TGTGCCACCAGGGGACAGGGGCGCTTATGGAACACTGAAGCTTTCTTT
>TRBV7-8|TRBJ2-3|NA|NA
CASSLGGGRVTDTQYF
TGTGCCAGCAGCTTAGGGGGGGGGCGGGTCACAGATACGCAGTATTTT
>TRBV6-1|TRBJ2-7|NA|TRBD1
CASSIQGFYEQYF
TGTGCCAGCAGCATACAGGGGTTCTACGAGCAGTACTTC
>TRBV6-5|TRBJ1-2|NA|TRBD1
CASRATGGYYYTF
TGTGCCAGCAGGGCTACAGGGGGGTATTACTACACCTTC
>TRBV6-1|TRBJ1-3|NA|TRBD1
CASSPPGQGNTIYF
TGTGCCAGCAGTCCCCCGGGACAGGGAAACACCATATATTTT
>TRBV7-3|TRBJ1-1|NA|TRBD1
CASSLGQATEAFF
TGTGCCAGCAGCTTAGGACAGGCGACTGAAGCTTTCTTT
>TRBV7-3|TRBJ2-1|NA|TRBD2
CASSAFTSGSSNEQFF
TGTGCCAGCAGCGCCTTTACTAGCGGGAGTTCCAATGAGCAGTTCTTC
>TRBV4-3|TRBJ2-2|NA|NA
CASSQEAGHTGELFF
TGCGCCAGCAGCCAAGAGGCAGGGCACACCGGGGAGCTGTTTTTT
>TRBV13|TRBJ2-7|NA|TRBD2
CASSSTGWTSGGVYEQYF
TGTGCCAGCAGCTCCACAGGTTGGACTAGCGGGGGGGTGTACGAGCAGTACTTC
>TRBV13|TRBJ2-7|NA|NA
CASSSSSAEQYF
TGTGCCAGCAGCAGCTCTAGCGCCGAGCAGTACTTC
>TRBV7-9|TRBJ2-7|few|NA
CASSQQALYEQYF
TGTGCCAGCAGCCAACAGGCACTCTACGAGCAGTACTTC
>TRBV19|TRBJ2-3|NA|NA
CASSSARGITDTQYF
TGTGCCAGTAGTTCGGCTAGGGGAATTACAGATACGCAGTATTTT
>TRBV30|TRBJ2-5|NA|TRBD2
CAWSVRGGLETQYF
TGTGCCTGGAGTGTACGGGGGGGCCTTGAGACCCAGTACTTC
>TRBV11-1|TRBJ2-1|NA|TRBD2
CASSATGTSNYNEQFF
TGTGCCAGCAGCGCCACCGGGACTAGTAACTACAATGAGCAGTTCTTC